The T cell receptor (beta chain) described here comes from a study of identical twins. General study results and limits: Models, which agreed with sharing between unrelated individuals, nonetheless underestimated the out-of-frame TCR alpha sharing seen in monozygotic twins.

As to this clonotype: Antigen unknown.

TCRdb re-called the 5' RACE reads with MiXCR, one entry per CDR3 protein. The sample shows 1.5 million to 2 million distinct CDR3 sequences, under 35% of them seen only once. Healthy Caucasians provided all donations. CDR3 size: 13 residues. This sequence originates from a newborn girl in good health. J is TRBJ2-7 and V is TRBV12-3 or TRBV12-4, with a tentative D call TRBD1 (5 bases). The J call may be incorrect, as the DNA end agrees better with TRBJ2-5. The sequencing input was cord blood. The CDR3: CASSPDRYETQYF. In DNA form, the CDR3 reads TGTGCCAGCAGTCCAGACAGATACGAGACCCAGTACTTC.